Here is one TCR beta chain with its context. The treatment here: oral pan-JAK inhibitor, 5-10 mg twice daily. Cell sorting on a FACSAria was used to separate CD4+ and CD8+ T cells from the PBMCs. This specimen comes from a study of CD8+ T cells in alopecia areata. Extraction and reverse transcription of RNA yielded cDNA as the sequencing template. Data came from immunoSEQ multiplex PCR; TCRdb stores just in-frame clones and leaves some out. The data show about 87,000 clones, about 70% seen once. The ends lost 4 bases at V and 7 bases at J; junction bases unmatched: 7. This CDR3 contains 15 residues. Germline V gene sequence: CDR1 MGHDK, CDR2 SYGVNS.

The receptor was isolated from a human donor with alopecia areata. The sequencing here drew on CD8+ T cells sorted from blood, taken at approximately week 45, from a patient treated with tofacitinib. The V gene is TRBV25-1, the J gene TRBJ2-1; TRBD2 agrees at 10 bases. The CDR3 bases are TGTGCCAGCAGTGTAGGGACTAGCGTTGCGAATGAGCAGTTCTTC. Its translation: CASSVGTSVANEQFF.